The next 5 T cell receptor beta chains were all read from a single sample in a study of CD8 T cells in ankylosing spondylitis. TCRdb reprocessed the 5' RACE reads via MiXCR and lists one record per CDR3 protein. The sample has 100,000 to 150,000 distinct CDR3 sequences; 9.3% are singletons. The sequenced sample consisted of blood, either unsorted or a sorted T cell fraction (not recorded which). The receptor source for this set is a male donor with ankylosing spondylitis or in good health (not recorded which).

The V gene is TRBV9, the J gene TRBJ2-3, with TRBD2 matching 8 bases. V gave up 4 bases and J gave up 2 bases; unmatched junction bases: 12. The CDR3 contains 17 residues. The germline V gene encodes CDR1 SGDLS and CDR2 YYNGEE. The CDR3 here is CASSKGPAGGNTDTQYF. The CDR3 DNA reads TGTGCCAGCAGCAAGGGGCCCGCGGGAGGAAACACAGATACGCAGTATTTT.

Comments on this clonotype: This may be a read error: a much more frequent sequence differs by one nucleotide. The chain uses TRBV6-5 and TRBJ2-7; unclear D gene. The CDR3 is 13 amino acids. Trimming pared 3 bases from V and 9 bases from J, leaving 15 bases between. Germline CDR1 MNHEY, CDR2 SVGAGI. The CDR3 DNA reads as TGTGCCAGCAGTTATAAAGGACCCAAGGGGCAGTACTTC. Translation: CASSYKGPKGQYF.

This clonotype was counted at least ten times. The chain employs TRBV7-2 and TRBJ2-1; 7 bases match TRBD2. Germline trimming cut 2 bases from V and 4 bases from J; bases unmatched to any gene: 11. CDR3 size: 17 residues. CDR1 is SGHTA and CDR2 is FQGNSA in the germline V gene. The CDR3 DNA reads as TGTGCCAGCAGCTTACTCGCGGGAGCTTCTAGATACAATGAGCAGTTCTTC. Amino acid sequence: CASSLLAGASRYNEQFF.

This clonotype was observed a few times. The rearrangement joins TRBV5-1 to TRBJ2-5; D may be TRBD2 (6 bases). The CDR3 runs to 15 residues. In germline, CDR1 is SGHRS, CDR2 YFSETQ. V lost 0 bases and J lost 2, with 11 bases in between. For the CDR3, the DNA is TGCGCCAGCAGCTTGGGGGTAGCGGCGCAAGAGACCCAGTACTTC. This translates into CASSLGVAAQETQYF.

This clonotype was observed at least ten times. V and J are TRBV5-1 and TRBJ2-7, with D hard to call. Germline V lookup: CDR1 SGHRS, CDR2 YFSETQ. The germline V and J ends were trimmed by 6 bases and 0 bases, with 16 bases remaining between them. The CDR3 consists of 15 residues. The DNA of the CDR3 is TGCGCCAGCAAGCTATCGACACTCACCTCCTACGAGCAGTACTTC. Amino acids: CASKLSTLTSYEQYF.